This T cell receptor beta chain came from a study of T-cell reconstitution after alpha-beta-depleted transplantation in children. General study points: One year after transplant, T-cell counts and diversity came mostly from newly produced T cells. The study reportedly traced alpha-beta T cells about two months after transplant to several hundred expanded graft clones.

This clonotype was counted many times. Its antigen remains unknown. Germline CDR1 KGHDR, CDR2 SFDVKD. The CDR3 has 13 residues. The trim removed 3 bases at V and 14 bases at J, leaving 8 bases unmatched. Library preparation (for TCRbeta) was performed with unique molecular identifiers. Each CDR3 protein gets one entry after TCRdb re-called the PCR reads with MiXCR. The sample holds 200,000 to 250,000 distinct CDR3 sequences; roughly a quarter are singletons and the top ten take around 4.8%. Material: PBMCs, mostly from graft donor cells, obtained 360 days after TCRalphabeta/CD19-depleted stem cell transplant. This receptor was identified in a female patient between 2 and 15 years old who had a stem cell transplant for congenital amegakaryocytic thrombocytopenia, so the T cells may come from the graft donor. The V call is TRBV24-1, the J call TRBJ2-1, with 8 nucleotides matching TRBD1. CDR3 residues: CATSDAERDRKFF. For the CDR3, the DNA is TGTGCCACCAGTGATGCCGAAAGGGACAGGAAGTTCTTC.